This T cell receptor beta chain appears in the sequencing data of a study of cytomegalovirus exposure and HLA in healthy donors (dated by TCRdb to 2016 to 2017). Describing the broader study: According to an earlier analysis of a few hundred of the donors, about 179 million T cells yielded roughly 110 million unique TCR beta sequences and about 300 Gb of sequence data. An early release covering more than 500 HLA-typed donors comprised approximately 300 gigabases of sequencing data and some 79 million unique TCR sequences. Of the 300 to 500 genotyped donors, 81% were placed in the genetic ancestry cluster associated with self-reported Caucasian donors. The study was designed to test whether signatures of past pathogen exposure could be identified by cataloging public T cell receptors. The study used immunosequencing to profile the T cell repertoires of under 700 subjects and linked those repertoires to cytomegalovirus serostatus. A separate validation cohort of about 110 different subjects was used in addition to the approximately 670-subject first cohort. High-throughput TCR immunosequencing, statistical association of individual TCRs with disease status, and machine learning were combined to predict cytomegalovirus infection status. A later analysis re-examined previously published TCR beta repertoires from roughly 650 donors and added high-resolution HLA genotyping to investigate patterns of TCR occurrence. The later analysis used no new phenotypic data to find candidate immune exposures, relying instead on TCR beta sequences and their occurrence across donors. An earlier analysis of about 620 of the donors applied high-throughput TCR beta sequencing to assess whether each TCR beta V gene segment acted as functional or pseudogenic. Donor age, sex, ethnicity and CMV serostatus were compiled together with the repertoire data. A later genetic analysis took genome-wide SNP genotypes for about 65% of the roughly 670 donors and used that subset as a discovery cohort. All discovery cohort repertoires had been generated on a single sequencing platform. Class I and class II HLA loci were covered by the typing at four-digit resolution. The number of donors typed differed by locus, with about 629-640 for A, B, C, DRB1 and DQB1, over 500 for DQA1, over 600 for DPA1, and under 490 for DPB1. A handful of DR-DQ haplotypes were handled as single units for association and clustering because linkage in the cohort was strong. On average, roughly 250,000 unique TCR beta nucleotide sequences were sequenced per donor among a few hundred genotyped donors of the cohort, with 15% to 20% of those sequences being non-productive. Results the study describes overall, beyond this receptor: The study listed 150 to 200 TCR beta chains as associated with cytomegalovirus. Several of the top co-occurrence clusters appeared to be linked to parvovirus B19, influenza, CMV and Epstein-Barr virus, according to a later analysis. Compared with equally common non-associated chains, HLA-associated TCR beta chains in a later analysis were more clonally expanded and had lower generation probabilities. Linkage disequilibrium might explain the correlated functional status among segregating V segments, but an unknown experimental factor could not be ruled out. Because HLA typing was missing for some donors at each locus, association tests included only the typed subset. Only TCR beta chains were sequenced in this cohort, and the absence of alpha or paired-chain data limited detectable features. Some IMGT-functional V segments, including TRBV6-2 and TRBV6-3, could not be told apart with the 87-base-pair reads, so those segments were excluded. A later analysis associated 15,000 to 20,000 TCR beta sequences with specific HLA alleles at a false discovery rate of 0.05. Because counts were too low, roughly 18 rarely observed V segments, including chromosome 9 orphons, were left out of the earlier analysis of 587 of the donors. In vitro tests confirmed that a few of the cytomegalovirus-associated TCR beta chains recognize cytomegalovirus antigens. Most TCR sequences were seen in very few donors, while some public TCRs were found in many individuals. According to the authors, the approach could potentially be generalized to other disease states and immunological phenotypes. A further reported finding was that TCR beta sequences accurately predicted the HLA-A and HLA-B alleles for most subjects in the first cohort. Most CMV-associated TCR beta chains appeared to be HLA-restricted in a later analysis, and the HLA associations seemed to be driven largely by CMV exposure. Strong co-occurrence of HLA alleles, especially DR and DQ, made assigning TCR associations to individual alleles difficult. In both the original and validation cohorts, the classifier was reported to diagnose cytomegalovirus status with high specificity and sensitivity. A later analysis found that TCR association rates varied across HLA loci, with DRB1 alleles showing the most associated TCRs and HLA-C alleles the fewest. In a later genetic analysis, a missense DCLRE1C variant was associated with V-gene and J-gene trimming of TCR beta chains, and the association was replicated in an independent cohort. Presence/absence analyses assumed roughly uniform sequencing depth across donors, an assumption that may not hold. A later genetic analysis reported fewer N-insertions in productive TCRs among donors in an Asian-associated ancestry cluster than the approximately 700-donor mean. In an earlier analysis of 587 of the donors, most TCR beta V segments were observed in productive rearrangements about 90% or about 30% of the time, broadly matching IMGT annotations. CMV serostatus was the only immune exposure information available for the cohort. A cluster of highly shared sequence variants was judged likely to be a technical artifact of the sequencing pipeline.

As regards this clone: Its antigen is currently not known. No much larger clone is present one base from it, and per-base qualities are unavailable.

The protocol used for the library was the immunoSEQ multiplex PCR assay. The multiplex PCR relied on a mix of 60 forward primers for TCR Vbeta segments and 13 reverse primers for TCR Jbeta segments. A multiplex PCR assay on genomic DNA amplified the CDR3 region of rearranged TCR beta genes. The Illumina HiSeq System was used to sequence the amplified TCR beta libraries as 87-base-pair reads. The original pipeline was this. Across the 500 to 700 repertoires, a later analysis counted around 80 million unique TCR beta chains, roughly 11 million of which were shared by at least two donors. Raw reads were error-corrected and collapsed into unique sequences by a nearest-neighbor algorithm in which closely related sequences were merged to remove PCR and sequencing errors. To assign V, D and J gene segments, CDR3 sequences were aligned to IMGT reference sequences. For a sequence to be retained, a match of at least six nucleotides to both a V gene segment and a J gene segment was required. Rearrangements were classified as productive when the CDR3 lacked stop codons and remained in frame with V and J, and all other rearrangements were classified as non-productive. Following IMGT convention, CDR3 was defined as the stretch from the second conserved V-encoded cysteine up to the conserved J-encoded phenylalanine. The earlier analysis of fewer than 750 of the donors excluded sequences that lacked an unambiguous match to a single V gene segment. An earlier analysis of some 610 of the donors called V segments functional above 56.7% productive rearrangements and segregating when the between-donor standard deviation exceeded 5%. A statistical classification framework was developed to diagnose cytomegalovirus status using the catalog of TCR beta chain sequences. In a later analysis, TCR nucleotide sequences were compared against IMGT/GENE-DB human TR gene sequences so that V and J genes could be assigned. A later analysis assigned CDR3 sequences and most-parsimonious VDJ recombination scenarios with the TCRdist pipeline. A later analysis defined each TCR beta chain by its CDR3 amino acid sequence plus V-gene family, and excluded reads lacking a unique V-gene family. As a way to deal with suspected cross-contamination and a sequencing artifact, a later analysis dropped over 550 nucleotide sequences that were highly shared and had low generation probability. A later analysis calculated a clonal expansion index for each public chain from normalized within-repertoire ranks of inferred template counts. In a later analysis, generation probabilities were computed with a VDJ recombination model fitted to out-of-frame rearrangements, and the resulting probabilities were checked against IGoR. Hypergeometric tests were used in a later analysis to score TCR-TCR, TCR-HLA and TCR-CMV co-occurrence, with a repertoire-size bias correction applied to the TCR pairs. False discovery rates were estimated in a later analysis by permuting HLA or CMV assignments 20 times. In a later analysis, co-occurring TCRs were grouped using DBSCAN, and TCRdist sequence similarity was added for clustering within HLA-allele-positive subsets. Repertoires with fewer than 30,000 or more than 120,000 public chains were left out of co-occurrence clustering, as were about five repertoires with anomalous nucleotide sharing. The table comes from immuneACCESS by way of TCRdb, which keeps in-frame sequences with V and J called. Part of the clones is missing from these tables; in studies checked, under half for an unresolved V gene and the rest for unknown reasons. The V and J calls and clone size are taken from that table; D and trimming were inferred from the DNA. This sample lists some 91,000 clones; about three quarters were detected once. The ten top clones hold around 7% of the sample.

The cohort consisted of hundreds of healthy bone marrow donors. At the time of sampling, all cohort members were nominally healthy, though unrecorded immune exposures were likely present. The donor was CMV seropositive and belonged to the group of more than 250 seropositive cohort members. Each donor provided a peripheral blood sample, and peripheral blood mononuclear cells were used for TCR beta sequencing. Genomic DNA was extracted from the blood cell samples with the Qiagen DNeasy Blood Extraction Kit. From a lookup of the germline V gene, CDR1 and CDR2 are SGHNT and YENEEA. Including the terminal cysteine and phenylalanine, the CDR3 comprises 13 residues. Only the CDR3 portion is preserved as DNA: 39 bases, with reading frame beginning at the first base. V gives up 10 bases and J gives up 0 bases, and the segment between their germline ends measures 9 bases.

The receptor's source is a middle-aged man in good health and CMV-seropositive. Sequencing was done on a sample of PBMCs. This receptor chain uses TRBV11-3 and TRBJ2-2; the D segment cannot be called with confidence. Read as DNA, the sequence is TGTGCCACCCGGTCCTCGAACACCGGGGAGCTGTTTTTT. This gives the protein CATRSSNTGELFF.